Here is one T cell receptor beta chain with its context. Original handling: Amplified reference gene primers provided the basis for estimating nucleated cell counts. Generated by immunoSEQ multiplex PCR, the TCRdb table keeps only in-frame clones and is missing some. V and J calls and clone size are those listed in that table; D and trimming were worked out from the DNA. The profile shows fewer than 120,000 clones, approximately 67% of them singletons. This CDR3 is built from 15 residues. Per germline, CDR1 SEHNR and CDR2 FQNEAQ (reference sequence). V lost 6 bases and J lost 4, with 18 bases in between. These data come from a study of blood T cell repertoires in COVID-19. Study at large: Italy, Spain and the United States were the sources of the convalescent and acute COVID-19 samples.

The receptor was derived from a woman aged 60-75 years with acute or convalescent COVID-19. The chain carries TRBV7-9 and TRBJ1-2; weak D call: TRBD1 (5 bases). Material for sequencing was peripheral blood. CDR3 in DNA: TGTGCCAGCAGATCGGATATTGTGGGGGGCTATGGCTACACCTTC. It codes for CASRSDIVGGYGYTF.